These 26 T cell receptor beta chains originate from one sample sequenced in a study of low-dose radiotherapy and immunotherapy resistance in tumors. With TRAV- and TRBV-specific primers, first-strand cDNA was made, covering the alpha and beta chains. The TCRs were subjected to amplification over approximately 18 PCR cycles employing a constant-region primer in conjunction with a V-primer adapter. TCRdb itself ran the reads through MiXCR, one entry per CDR3 protein. The data contain 7,100 or so distinct CDR3 sequences, approximately 57% of them seen just once; the ten biggest clones take up about an eighth. The receptors here all came from a human donor with advanced metastatic prostate, ovarian, gallbladder or colorectal cancer (not recorded which). This table probably holds off-target reads from a library built for another chain.

The chain has TRBV29-1 and TRBJ2-6, with 11 nucleotides matching TRBD1. Germline CDR1 and CDR2: SQVTM and ANQGSEA. CDR3 length: 17 amino acids. J lost 2 bases, V lost 5 bases, and 8 bases had no gene match. The CDR3 DNA follows: TGCAGCGTTCAGGACAGGGGGCGCTTAGCTGGGGCCAACGTCCTGACTTTC. It specifies CSVQDRGRLAGANVLTF.

The rearrangement joins TRBV5-6 to TRBJ2-2; TRBD2 might be the D (5 bases). CDR3 length equals 14 residues. Trimming took off 2 bases at V and 9 bases at J, with 14 bases between the two ends. Germline V gives CDR1 SGHDT, CDR2 YYEEEE. The CDR3 protein is CASSFWGTGRELFF. In DNA, the CDR3 is TGTGCCAGCAGCTTTTGGGGTACGGGAAGGGAGCTGTTTTTT.

In this sample, this clonotype turned up a few times. The chain recombines TRBV5-5 with TRBJ2-1, with D perhaps matching TRBD2 (5 bases). This CDR3 region has 15 residues. Germline-derived CDR1 and CDR2 are SGHKS and YYEKEE (reference sequence). V was cut by 2 bases and J by 3 bases, with 12 bases left in between. The CDR3 region is CASSLGSAFYNEQFF. The CDR3 coding sequence is TGTGCCAGCAGCTTAGGGAGCGCCTTCTACAATGAGCAGTTCTTC.

This clonotype was seen a few times. This chain joins TRBV5-6 and TRBJ2-7; the D is unclear. CDR1 is SGHDT, CDR2 YYEEEE, per germline. V was trimmed by 2 bases and J by 2 bases, leaving 5 bases between them. The CDR3 contains 12 residues. The CDR3 nucleotides read TGTGCCAGCAGCTTTTTAGCCTACGAGCAGTACTTC. Its protein is CASSFLAYEQYF.

The rearrangement links TRBV29-1 to TRBJ2-7; D gene ambiguous. Germline V CDR1 and CDR2: SQVTM, ANQGSEA. Trimming took 6 bases from V and 0 from J, leaving 9 bases between them. The CDR3 covers 12 residues. The DNA of the CDR3 is TGCAGCGTCCGTAGATCCTCCTACGAGCAGTACTTC. This encodes CSVRRSSYEQYF.

The CDR3 nucleotides are TGTGCCAGCATCGGGGGACAGGGGAACACCGGGGAGCTGTTTTTT. The encoded protein is CASIGGQGNTGELFF. The genes are TRBV28 and TRBJ2-2, with 9 bases aligning to TRBD1. Germline CDR1 reads MDHEN; CDR2 reads SYDVKM. The V segment lost 7 bases and the J segment 1 base; nucleotides outside the gene matches: 4. This CDR3 has 15 residues.

This clonotype appeared once. The CDR3 end shows no conserved phenylalanine or tryptophan, and so a read error is likely. This chain joins TRBV29-1 and TRBJ1-2; D is perhaps TRBD1 (5 bases). The CDR3 extends over 11 amino acids. Germline V CDR1 and CDR2: SQVTM, ANQGSEA. Trimming removed 7 bases from V and 6 bases from J, with 12 bases in between. The CDR3 coding sequence is TGCAGCGCCAGACAGACCGATGGCTACACCTTA. This gives the protein CSARQTDGYTL.

The chain joins TRBV2 to TRBJ2-1; 10 bases align to TRBD2. The germline gives CDR1 SNHLY, CDR2 FYNNEI. J lost 6 bases, V lost 8 bases, and 10 bases had no gene match. This CDR3 contains 15 residues. The CDR3 DNA reads as TGTGCCAGCCGCCCAACTAGCGGGGTAGGCAATGAGCAGTTCTTC. This gives the protein CASRPTSGVGNEQFF.

V gene TRBV6-8 combines with J gene TRBJ2-2; 7 bases agree with TRBD1. CDR1 and CDR2 (germline): MNHGY, SAAAGT. The trim removed 5 bases at V and 0 bases at J, leaving 0 bases unmatched. The CDR3 extends over 14 amino acids. The CDR3 DNA reads as TGTGCCAGCAGTGGACAGGCGAACACCGGGGAGCTGTTTTTT. Protein: CASSGQANTGELFF.

The chain combines TRBV29-1 with TRBJ2-3, with TRBD1 matching over 8 bases. Germline trimming cut 8 bases from V and 5 bases from J; bases unmatched to any gene: 9. This CDR3 region has 13 residues. Looked up from germline, CDR1 is SQVTM and CDR2 is ANQGSEA. CDR3 nucleotides: TGCAGCCTGACGGACAGGGCTGTAGATACGCAGTATTTT. Protein sequence: CSLTDRAVDTQYF.

The rearrangement uses TRBV20-1 and TRBJ2-3, with 10 bases identical to TRBD1. The CDR3 loop spans 15 amino acids. Germline CDR1 is DFQATT and CDR2 is SNEGSKA (reference sequence). After removal of 1 base from V and 4 bases from J, the junction contained 5 bases not matched to a gene. The CDR3 DNA reads as TGCAGTGCTAGAGCGGGGACAGGGGACGCAGATACGCAGTATTTT. It encodes CSARAGTGDADTQYF.

The genes are TRBV10-3 and TRBJ1-5; no firm D call. In germline, CDR1 is ENHRY, CDR2 SYGVKD. This CDR3 comprises 13 residues. V gave up 9 bases and J gave up 7 bases, with 16 bases separating them. CDR3 sequence (DNA): TGTGCCATAACGACCCAAGAAGGCCAGCCCCAGCATTTT. Residues: CAITTQEGQPQHF.

This clonotype has just a few counts. The chain recombines TRBV28 with TRBJ1-1; a possible D gene is TRBD1 (5 bases). The germline CDR1 and CDR2 sequences are MDHEN and SYDVKM. The V end lost 3 bases, the J end lost 3 bases, and 11 bases lay between the germline ends. There are 14 residues in the CDR3. Written as DNA, the CDR3 is TGTGCCAGCAGTTTGTCCGGGGGTCACACTGAAGCTTTCTTT. Amino acid sequence: CASSLSGGHTEAFF.

The V and J genes are TRBV19 and TRBJ2-2; a weak D match, TRBD1 (6 bases). The CDR3 extends over 17 amino acids. CDR1 LNHDA and CDR2 SQIVND come from the germline V gene (reference sequence). The ends were cut back, 3 bases at V and 2 bases at J, with 16 bases in the middle. CDR3: CASSIRTVQSNTGELFF. The CDR3 region has the DNA TGTGCCAGTAGTATCAGGACAGTGCAATCCAACACCGGGGAGCTGTTTTTT.

This clonotype has a handful of counts. The rearrangement joins TRBV30 to TRBJ2-7; D unresolved. The CDR3 contains 12 residues. Looked up from germline, CDR1 is GTSNPN and CDR2 is SVGIG (reference sequence). The V end lost 0 bases, the J end lost 9 bases, and 12 bases lay between the germline ends. CDR3 sequence: CAWSVVVEPQYF. In nucleotides, the CDR3 is TGTGCCTGGAGTGTAGTTGTCGAACCGCAGTACTTC.

The genes are TRBV11-3 and TRBJ2-3, with TRBD1 matching over 10 bases. J gave up 4 bases and V 5 bases, and 6 bases lay outside the gene matches. The CDR3 runs 15 residues. The germline V gene has CDR1 SGHNT and CDR2 YENEEA. The CDR3 reads CASSKRQGASDTQYF. The CDR3 DNA is TGTGCCAGCAGCAAGAGACAGGGGGCCTCAGATACGCAGTATTTT.

The V call is TRBV24-1, the J call TRBJ2-5; the D is unclear. Between the trimmed V and J ends, which lost 1 base and 2 bases, there was a span of 10 bases. The CDR3 has 15 amino acids. Germline V gene data show CDR1 as KGHDR and CDR2 as SFDVKD. The CDR3 DNA reads TGTGCCACCAGTGATTTAAGGGTCGGGCAAGAGACCCAGTACTTC. Protein product: CATSDLRVGQETQYF.

The chain recombines TRBV12-3 or TRBV12-4 with TRBJ2-7; D ambiguous. This CDR3 is 12 amino acids long. Between the trimmed V and J ends, which lost 1 base and 2 bases, there was a span of 3 bases. CDR3 nucleotides: TGTGCCAGCAGTTTAGGGACCTACGAGCAGTACTTC. Protein: CASSLGTYEQYF.

V and J are TRBV28 and TRBJ2-3; D gene ambiguous. CDR1 MDHEN and CDR2 SYDVKM come from the germline V gene. Deletions cut 4 bases from V and 6 bases from J, with 11 bases between. The length of the CDR3 is 13 residues. CDR3 amino acids: CASSWASSDTQYF. CDR3 in DNA: TGTGCCAGCAGTTGGGCTAGTTCTGATACGCAGTATTTT.

The chain employs TRBV11-2 and TRBJ2-3; 10 nucleotides match TRBD1. There are 16 residues in the CDR3. V shed 5 bases and J 5 bases; nucleotides not matched to a gene: 10. Germline V gene sequence: CDR1 SGHAT, CDR2 FQNNGV. CDR3 coding DNA: TGTGCCAGCAGCAAGACAGGGGGCGGCGTGGGAGATACGCAGTATTTT. Translation gives CASSKTGGGVGDTQYF.

V usage is TRBV20-1 and J usage is TRBJ1-3; D not certain. Germline V gives CDR1 DFQATT, CDR2 SNEGSKA (reference sequence). Deletions cut 3 bases from V and 0 bases from J, with 9 bases between. The CDR3 loop spans 14 amino acids. CDR3 in amino acids: CSARQFSSGNTIYF. The CDR3 DNA is TGCAGTGCTAGGCAGTTTTCCTCTGGAAACACCATATATTTT.

V is TRBV29-1 and J is TRBJ2-3; D call uncertain. CDR3 size: 12 residues. V dropped 2 bases and J dropped 6 bases, with 9 bases sitting between them. Germline V lookup: CDR1 SQVTM, CDR2 ANQGSEA. Here the CDR3 reads CSVEPTVDTQYF. The CDR3 DNA sequence: TGCAGCGTTGAACCGACTGTTGATACGCAGTATTTT.

The rearrangement uses TRBV11-2 and TRBJ2-5, with D possibly matching TRBD2 (5 bases). The CDR3 runs 13 residues. Per the germline V gene, CDR1 is SGHAT and CDR2 is FQNNGV. Between the trimmed V and J ends, which lost 3 bases and 3 bases, there was a span of 8 bases. The CDR3 DNA is TGTGCCAGCAGCTTTTACGGGGAAGAGACCCAGTACTTC. The encoded protein is CASSFYGEETQYF.

This chain joins TRBV24-1 and TRBJ2-1; TRBD1 matches at 8 bases. Trimming removed 9 bases from V and 0 bases from J; junction bases left unmatched: 6. There are 15 residues in the CDR3. Germline CDR1 is KGHDR and CDR2 is SFDVKD. For the CDR3, the DNA is TGTGCCACCGGCTCCGGGACAGGCTCCTACAATGAGCAGTTCTTC. Protein sequence: CATGSGTGSYNEQFF.

This clonotype was counted only a few times. The rearrangement links TRBV19 to TRBJ2-2; D uncertain. Germline CDR1 reads LNHDA; CDR2 reads SQIVND (reference sequence). The CDR3 runs 14 residues. V dropped 7 bases and J dropped 1 base, with 10 bases sitting between them. CDR3 sequence: CASTPDLNTGELFF. CDR3 coding DNA: TGTGCCAGTACCCCCGACCTGAACACCGGGGAGCTGTTTTTT.

This clonotype was seen more than once but under ten times. The chain uses TRBV5-1 and TRBJ1-1; D may be TRBD1 (5 bases). The CDR3 covers 14 residues. Germline V lookup: CDR1 SGHRS, CDR2 YFSETQ. With 2 bases removed from V and 0 bases from J, the gap between germline ends came to 8 bases. The CDR3 nucleotides read TGCGCCAGCAGCTTACGGGGGGTGAACACTGAAGCTTTCTTT. The encoded protein is CASSLRGVNTEAFF.